This T cell receptor (beta chain) was identified in a study of beta chain features in type 1 diabetes. In all sorted populations, purity surpassed 98%. The CDR3 sequence is 11 residues long. Germline V lookup: CDR1 SGHTA, CDR2 FQGNSA. Trimming left V 5 bases short and J 8 bases short, with 10 bases between. As every portion of the isolated RNA was reverse transcribed, the sequencing read expressed TCRB transcripts. Profiling relied on immunoSEQ multiplex PCR, and the TCRdb table lists in-frame clones only, not all of them. The data contain roughly 60,000 clones, roughly 60% of them singletons. The chain is built from TRBV7-2 and TRBJ2-7; D is unresolved. This sequence originates from a woman younger than 35 in good health. The material sequenced was Tregs from blood. CDR3 protein: CASSLRFQQYF. The CDR3 nucleotides read TGTGCCAGCAGCCTACGATTCCAGCAGTACTTC.